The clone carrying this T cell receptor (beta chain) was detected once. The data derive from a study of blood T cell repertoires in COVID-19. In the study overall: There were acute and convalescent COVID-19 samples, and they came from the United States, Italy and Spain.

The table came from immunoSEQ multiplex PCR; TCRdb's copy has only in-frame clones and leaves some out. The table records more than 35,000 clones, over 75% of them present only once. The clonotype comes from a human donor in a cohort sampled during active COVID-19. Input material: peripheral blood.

Written as DNA, the CDR3 is TGTGCCAGCAGTGGCGGGACCTTCTATGGCTACACCTTC. The encoded protein is CASSGGTFYGYTF. The chain recombines TRBV12-3 or TRBV12-4 with TRBJ1-2; D possibly corresponds to TRBD1 (5 bases). CDR3 size: 13 residues. The V end lost 5 bases, the J end lost 4 bases, and 11 bases lay between the germline ends.